Below, one TCR beta chain is given with its context. Germline values: CDR1 MNHEY, CDR2 SMNVEV (reference sequence). With 5 bases removed from V and 5 bases from J, the gap between germline ends came to 16 bases. This CDR3 spans 14 amino acids. Assay: immunoSEQ multiplex PCR; the TCRdb copy retains only in-frame clones and omits some. This sample has approximately 90,000 clones, with 89% found just once. The source of the sample is a study of blood T cell repertoires in COVID-19. About the study: Sample material is recorded as cDNA or gDNA derived from T cells, B-cell-depleted T cells, or PBMCs.

Sequencing was performed on peripheral blood. This clonotype was obtained from a man in his sixties with COVID-19, enrolled during active disease. The chain recombines TRBV27 with TRBJ2-7; a weak D match, TRBD2 (6 bases). The CDR3 DNA sequence: TGTGCCAGCAGTCCGGGACTGGGCTTTAACGAGCAGTACTTC. It encodes CASSPGLGFNEQYF.